The entry below gives a single T cell receptor beta chain sequence along with its context. This entry is derived from a study of blood T cell repertoires in COVID-19. The table came from immunoSEQ multiplex PCR; TCRdb's copy has only in-frame clones and leaves some out. The top ten hold 15% to 20% of the sample, which has 84,000 or so clones, about 82% seen once. V lost 6 bases and J lost 5, with 12 bases in between. The CDR3 has 13 amino acids. The chain joins TRBV12-3 or TRBV12-4 to TRBJ2-3; D uncertain. This TCR derives from a man at least 80 years old with active or convalescent COVID-19. Sequencing was performed on peripheral blood. CDR3 coding DNA: TGTGCCAGCAGGAAAAACAGTCAAGATACGCAGTATTTT. Its translation: CASRKNSQDTQYF.